This paragraph reports one TCR beta chain. Its antigen is currently unknown. This sample is drawn from a study of CXCR3-negative and CXCR3-positive naive CD8 T cells. Study-level findings and limits: Partially decreased CXCR3 expression was recorded after cryopreservation, and fresh PBMCs were used in most assays. The TRB CDR3s that CXCR3-positive naive cells carried were more hydrophobic than those of CXCR3-negative naive cells. Memory cells diverged, while naive CXCR3-positive and CXCR3-negative cells had similar TRBV-TRBJ usage.

The length of the CDR3 is 14 residues. Germline V lookup: CDR1 DFQATT, CDR2 SNEGSKA (reference sequence). The study made its TRB cDNA libraries by 5' RACE, adding UMI labels. Following a re-call of the 5' RACE reads, TCRdb has one entry per CDR3 protein and lacks DNA. This sample's table has about 140,000 distinct CDR3 sequences. The sorting of each CD8+ T cell subset was done in triplicate, at 330,000 or so cells each. The CD45RO-CCR7+CD27+CD95- phenotype denoted naive CD8+ T cells. The receptor was derived from a human donor in good health. Some clones in this sample may be carry-over from other donors' samples. Sequences were obtained from naive CXCR3+ CD8+ T cells from blood. Subset here: CD45RO-CCR7+CD27+CD95- naive CD8+ T cells expressing CXCR3 (TNR3+). The chain couples TRBV20-1 to TRBJ2-3; the TCRdb D gene call, TRBD2, has no DNA to confirm it. Here the CDR3 reads CSAREGLAGDTQYF.